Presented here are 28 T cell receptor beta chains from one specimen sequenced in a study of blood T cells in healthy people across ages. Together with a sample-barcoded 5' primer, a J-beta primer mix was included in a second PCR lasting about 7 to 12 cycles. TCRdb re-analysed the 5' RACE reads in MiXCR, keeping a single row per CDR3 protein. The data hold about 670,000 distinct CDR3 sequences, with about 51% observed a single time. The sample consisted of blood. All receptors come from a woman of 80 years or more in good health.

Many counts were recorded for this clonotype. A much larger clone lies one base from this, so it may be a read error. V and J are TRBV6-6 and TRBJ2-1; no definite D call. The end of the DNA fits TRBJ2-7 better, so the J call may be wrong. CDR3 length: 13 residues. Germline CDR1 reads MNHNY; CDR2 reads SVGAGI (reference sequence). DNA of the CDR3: TGTGCCAGCAGCCCCGGGTCCTACAATGAGCAGTACTTC. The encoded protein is CASSPGSYNEQYF.

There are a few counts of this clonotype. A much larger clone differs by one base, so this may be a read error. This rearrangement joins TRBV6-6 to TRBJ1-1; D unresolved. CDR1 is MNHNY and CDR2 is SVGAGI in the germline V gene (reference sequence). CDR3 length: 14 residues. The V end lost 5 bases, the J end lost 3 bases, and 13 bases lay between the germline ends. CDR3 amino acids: CASSTGSRDTEAFF. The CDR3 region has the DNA TGTGCCAGCAGTACGGGCTCCAGAGACACTGAAGCTTTCTTT.

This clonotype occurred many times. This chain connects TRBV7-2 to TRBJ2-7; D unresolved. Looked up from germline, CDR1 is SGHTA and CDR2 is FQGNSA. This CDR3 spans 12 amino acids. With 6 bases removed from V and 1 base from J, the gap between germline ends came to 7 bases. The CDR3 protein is CASSLSSYEQYF. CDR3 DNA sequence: TGTGCCAGCAGTCTTTCTTCCTACGAGCAGTACTTC.

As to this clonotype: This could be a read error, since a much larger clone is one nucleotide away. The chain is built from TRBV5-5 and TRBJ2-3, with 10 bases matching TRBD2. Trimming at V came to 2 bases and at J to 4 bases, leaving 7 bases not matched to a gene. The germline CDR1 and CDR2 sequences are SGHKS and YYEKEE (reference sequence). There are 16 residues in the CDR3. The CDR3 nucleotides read TGTGCCAGCAGCTTCACTAGCGGGGCTAGCGCAGATACGCAGTATTTT. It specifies CASSFTSGASADTQYF.

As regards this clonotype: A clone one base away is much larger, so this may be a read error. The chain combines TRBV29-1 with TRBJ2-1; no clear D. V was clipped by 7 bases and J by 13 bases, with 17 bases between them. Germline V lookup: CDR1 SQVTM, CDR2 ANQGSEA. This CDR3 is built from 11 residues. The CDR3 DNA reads TGCAGCGGCAGTAGATTGGAGACCCAGTTCTTC. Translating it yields CSGSRLETQFF.

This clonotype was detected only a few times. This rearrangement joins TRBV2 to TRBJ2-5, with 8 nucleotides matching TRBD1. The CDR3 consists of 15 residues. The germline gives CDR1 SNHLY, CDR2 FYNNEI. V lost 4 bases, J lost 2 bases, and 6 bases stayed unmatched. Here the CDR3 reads CASSVAGGLQETQYF. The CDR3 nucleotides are TGTGCCAGCAGTGTGGCAGGGGGCTTACAAGAGACCCAGTACTTC.

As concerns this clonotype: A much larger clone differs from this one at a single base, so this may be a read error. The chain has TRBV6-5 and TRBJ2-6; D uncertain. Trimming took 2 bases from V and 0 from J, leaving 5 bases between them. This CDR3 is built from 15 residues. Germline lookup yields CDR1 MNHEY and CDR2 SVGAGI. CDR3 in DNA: TGTGCCAGCAGTTACCTGAGCTCTGGGGCCAACGTCCTGACTTTC. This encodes CASSYLSSGANVLTF.

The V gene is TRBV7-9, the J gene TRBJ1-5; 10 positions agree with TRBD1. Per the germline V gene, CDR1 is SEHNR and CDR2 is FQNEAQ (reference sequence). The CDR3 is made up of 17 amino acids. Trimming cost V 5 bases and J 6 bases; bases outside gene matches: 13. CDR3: CASSRGQGVVVTQPQHF. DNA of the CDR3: TGTGCCAGCAGCAGAGGACAGGGGGTCGTAGTCACTCAGCCCCAGCATTTT.

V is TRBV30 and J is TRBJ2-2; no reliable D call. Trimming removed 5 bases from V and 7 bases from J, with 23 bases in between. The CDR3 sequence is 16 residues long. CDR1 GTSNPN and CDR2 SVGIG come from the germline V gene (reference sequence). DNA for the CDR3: TGTGCCTGGGGCAGAGCTCTTCCCCTTCAAGGCGGGGAGCTGTTTTTT. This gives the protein CAWGRALPLQGGELFF. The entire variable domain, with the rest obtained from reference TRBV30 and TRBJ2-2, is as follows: SQTIHQWPATLVQPVGSPLSLECTVEGTSNPNLYWYRQAAGRGLQLLFYSVGIGQISSEVPQNLSASRPQDRQFILSSKKLLLSDSGFYLCAWGRALPLQGGELFFGEGSRLTVL.

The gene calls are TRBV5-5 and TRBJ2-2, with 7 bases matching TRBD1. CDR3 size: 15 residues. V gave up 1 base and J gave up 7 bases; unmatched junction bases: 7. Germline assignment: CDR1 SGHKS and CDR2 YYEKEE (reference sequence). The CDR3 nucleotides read TGTGCCAGCAGCTTGTTCCAGGGGGAACACGGGGAGCTGTTTTTT. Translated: CASSLFQGEHGELFF. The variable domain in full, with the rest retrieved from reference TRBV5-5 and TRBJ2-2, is DAGVTQSPTHLIKTRGQQVTLRCSPISGHKSVSWYQQVLGQGPQFIFQYYEKEERGRGNFPDRFSARQFPNYSSELNVNALLLGDSALYLCASSLFQGEHGELFFGEGSRLTVL.

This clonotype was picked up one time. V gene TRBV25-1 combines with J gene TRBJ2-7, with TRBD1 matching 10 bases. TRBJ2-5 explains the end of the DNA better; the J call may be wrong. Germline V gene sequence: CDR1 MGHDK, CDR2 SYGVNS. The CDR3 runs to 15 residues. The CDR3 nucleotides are TGTGCCAGCAGGAATCTCCGGGACAGGGGTGAGACCCAGTACTTC. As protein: CASRNLRDRGETQYF.

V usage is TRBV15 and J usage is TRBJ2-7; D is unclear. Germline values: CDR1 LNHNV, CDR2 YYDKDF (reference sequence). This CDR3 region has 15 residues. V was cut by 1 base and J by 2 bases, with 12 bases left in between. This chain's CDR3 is CATSRGGREAYEQYF. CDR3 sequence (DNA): TGTGCCACCAGCAGAGGAGGAAGGGAAGCCTACGAGCAGTACTTC.

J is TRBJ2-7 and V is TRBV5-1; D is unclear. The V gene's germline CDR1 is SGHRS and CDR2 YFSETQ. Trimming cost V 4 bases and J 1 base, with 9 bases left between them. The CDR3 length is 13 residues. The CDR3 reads CASSPHESYEQYF. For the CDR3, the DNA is TGCGCCAGCAGCCCTCATGAGTCCTACGAGCAGTACTTC.

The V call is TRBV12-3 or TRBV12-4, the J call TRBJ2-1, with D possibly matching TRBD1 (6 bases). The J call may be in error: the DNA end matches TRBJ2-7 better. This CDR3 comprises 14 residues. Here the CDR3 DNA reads TGTGCCAGCAGATCCAGAGGGGGTGGCAATGAGCAGTACTTC. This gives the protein CASRSRGGGNEQYF.

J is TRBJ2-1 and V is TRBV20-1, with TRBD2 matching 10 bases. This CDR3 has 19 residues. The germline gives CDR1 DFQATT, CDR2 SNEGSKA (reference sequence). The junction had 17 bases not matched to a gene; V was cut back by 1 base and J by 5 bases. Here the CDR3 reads CSARVIWGSSGRRDNEQFF. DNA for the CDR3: TGCAGTGCTAGAGTCATATGGGGTAGTAGCGGGAGGCGTGACAATGAGCAGTTCTTC.

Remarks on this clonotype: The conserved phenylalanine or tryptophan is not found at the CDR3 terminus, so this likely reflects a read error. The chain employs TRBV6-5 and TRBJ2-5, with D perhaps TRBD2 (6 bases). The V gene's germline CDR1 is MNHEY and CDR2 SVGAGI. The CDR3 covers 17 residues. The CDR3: CVSSYSVPGGGQETQYL. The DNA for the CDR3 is TGTGTCAGCAGTTACTCGGTTCCCGGGGGAGGCCAAGAGACCCAGTACTTA.

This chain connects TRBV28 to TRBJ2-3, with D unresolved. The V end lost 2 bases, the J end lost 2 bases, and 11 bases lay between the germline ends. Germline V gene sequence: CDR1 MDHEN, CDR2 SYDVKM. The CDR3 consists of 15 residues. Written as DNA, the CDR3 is TGTGCCAGCAGTTTAGAATACAGTCCCACAGATACGCAGTATTTT. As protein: CASSLEYSPTDTQYF.

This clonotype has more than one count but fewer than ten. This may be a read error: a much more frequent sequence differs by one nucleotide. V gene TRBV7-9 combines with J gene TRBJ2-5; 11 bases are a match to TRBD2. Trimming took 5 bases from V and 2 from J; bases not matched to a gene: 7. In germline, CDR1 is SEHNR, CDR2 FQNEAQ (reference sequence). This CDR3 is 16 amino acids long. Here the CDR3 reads CASSRTSGSSQETQYF. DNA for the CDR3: TGTGCCAGCAGCCGGACTAGCGGGTCTTCTCAAGAGACCCAGTACTTC.

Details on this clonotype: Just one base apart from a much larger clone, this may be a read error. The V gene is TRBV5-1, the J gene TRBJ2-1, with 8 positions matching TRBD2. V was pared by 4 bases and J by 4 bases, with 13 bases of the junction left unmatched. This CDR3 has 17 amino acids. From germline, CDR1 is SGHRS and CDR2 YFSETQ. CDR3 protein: CASSLGRAGALYNEQFF. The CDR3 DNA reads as TGCGCCAGCAGCCTCGGACGAGCGGGAGCGCTGTACAATGAGCAGTTCTTC.

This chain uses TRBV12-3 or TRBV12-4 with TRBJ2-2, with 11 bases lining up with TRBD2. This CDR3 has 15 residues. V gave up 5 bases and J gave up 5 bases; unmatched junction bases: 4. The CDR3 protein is CASSQLAGATGELFF. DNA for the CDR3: TGTGCCAGCAGTCAACTAGCGGGGGCAACCGGGGAGCTGTTTTTT.

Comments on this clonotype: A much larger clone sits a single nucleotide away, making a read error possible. The CDR3 loop reads CASDLGTGKETQYF. CDR3 DNA: TGCGCCAGCGATCTCGGGACAGGGAAAGAGACCCAGTACTTC. The genes are TRBV5-1 and TRBJ2-7, with 9 bases identical to TRBD1. The end of the DNA is better explained by TRBJ2-5, so the J call may be wrong. The germline CDR1 and CDR2 sequences are SGHRS and YFSETQ. CDR3 length: 14 residues.

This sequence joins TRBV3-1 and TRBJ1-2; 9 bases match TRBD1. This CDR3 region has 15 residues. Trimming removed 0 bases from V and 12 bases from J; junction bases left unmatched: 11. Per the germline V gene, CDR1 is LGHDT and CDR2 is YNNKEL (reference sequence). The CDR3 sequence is CASSQDMSGTGSHTF. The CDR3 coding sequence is TGTGCCAGCAGCCAAGATATGTCCGGGACAGGGTCCCACACCTTC. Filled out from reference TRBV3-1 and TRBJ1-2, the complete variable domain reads DTAVSQTPKYLVTQMGNDKSIKCEQNLGHDTMYWYKQDSKKFLKIMFSYNNKELIINETVPNRFSPKSPDKAHLNLHINSLELGDSAVYFCASSQDMSGTGSHTFGSGTRLTVV.

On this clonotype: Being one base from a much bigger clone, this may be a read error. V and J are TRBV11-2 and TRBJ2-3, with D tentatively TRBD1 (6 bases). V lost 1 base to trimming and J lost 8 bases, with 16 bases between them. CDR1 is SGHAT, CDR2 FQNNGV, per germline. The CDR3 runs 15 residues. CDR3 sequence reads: CASSLGRTAPGTQYF. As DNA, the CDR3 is TGTGCCAGCAGCTTAGGACGGACAGCGCCAGGTACGCAGTATTTT.

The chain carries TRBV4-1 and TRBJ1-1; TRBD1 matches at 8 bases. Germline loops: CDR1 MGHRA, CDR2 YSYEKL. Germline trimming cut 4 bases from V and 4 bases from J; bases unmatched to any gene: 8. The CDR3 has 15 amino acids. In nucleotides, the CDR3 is TGCGCCAGCAGCCGTGCCGGACAGGGTTCCACTGAAGCTTTCTTT. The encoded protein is CASSRAGQGSTEAFF.

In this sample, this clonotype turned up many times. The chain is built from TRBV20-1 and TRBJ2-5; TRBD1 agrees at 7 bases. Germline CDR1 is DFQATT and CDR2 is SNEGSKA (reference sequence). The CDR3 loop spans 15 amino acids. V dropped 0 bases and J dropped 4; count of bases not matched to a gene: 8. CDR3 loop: CSARDIDRVGETQYF. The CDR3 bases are TGCAGTGCTAGAGATATCGACAGGGTCGGAGAGACCCAGTACTTC.

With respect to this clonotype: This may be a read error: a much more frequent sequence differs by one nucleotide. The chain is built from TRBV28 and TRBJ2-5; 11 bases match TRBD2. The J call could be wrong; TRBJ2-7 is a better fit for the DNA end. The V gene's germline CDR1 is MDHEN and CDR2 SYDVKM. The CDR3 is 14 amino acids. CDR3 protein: CASRLAGGTDEQYF. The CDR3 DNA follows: TGTGCCAGCAGGCTAGCGGGAGGTACAGACGAGCAGTACTTC.

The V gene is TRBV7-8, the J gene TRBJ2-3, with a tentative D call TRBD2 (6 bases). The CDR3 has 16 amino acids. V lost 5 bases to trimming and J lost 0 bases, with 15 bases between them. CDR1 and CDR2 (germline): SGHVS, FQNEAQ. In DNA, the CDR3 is TGTGCCAGCAGCCCCGGTGTCGGGGGTAGCACAGATACGCAGTATTTT. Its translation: CASSPGVGGSTDTQYF.

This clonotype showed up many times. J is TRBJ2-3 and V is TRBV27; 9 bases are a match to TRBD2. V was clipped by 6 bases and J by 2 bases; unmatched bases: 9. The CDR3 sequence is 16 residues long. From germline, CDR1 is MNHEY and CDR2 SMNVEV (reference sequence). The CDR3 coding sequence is TGTGCCAGCAGGACCTTCCTAGCGGGGCCCACAGATACGCAGTATTTT. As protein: CASRTFLAGPTDTQYF.